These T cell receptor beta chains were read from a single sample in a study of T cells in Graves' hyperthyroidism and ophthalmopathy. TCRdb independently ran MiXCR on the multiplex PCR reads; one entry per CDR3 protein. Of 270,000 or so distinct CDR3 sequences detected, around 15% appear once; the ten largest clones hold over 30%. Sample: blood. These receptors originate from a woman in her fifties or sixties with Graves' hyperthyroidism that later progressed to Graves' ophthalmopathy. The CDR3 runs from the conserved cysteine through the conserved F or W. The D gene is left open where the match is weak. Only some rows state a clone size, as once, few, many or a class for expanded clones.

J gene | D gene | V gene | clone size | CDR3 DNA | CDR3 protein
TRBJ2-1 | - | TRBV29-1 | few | TGCAGCGTCCCGGGGCAGGGAATGAGGTTCTTC | CSVPGQGMRFF
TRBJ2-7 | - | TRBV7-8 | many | TGTGCCAGCAGCTTACGGACCTACGAGCAGTACTTC | CASSLRTYEQYF
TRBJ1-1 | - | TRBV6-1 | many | TGTGCCAGCAGGACCGACCTTGAGGCTTTCTTT | CASRTDLEAFF
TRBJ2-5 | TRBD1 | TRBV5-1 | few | TGCGCCAGCAGCTTGGATGGACAGGGGGAAGAAGAGACCCAGTACTTC | CASSLDGQGEEETQYF
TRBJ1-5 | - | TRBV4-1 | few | TGCGCCAGCAGCCAAGAAGCGAACGGAGCTAATCAGCCCCAGCATTTT | CASSQEANGANQPQHF
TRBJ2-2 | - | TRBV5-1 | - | TGCGCCAGCACCTTGTCTCCCGACTACAGGGCCTCGAACACCGGGGAGCTGTTTTTT | CASTLSPDYRASNTGELFF
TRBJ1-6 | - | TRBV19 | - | TGTGCCAGTAGTATGGGTGGGGGCAGTGCCCTCCACTTT | CASSMGGGSALHF
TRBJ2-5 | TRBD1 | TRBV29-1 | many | TGCAGCGGCGGACAGGGGACAGAGACCCAGTACTTC | CSGGQGTETQYF
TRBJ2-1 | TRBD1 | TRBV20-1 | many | TGCAGTGCTGCACAGGGGGCCTACAATGAGCAGTTCTTC | CSAAQGAYNEQFF
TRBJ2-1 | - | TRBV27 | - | TGTGCCAGCAGTACAAACAACAGGCGTGAGCAGTTCTTC | CASSTNNRREQFF
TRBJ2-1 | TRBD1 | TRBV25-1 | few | TGTGCCAGCACGGGACAGCACAATGAGCAGTTCTTC | CASTGQHNEQFF
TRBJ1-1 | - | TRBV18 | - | TGTGCCAGCTCACCGGGCCCCCAAACTGAAGCTTTCTTT | CASSPGPQTEAFF
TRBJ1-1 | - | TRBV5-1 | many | TGCGCCAGCAGCTTATTGACGGGGAACACTGAAGCTTTCTTT | CASSLLTGNTEAFF
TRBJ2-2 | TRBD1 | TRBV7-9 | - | TGTGCCAGCAGCGTGGCCGGGACAGGGGATCCGGGGGAGCTGTTTTTT | CASSVAGTGDPGELFF
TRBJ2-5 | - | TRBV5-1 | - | TGCGCCAGCAGCCCTGAATGGGCGGGAGAGACCCAGTACTTC | CASSPEWAGETQYF
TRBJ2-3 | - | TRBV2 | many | TGTGCCAGCAGTGAAGCGCAGGGAGATACGCAGTATTTT | CASSEAQGDTQYF
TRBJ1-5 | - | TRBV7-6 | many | TGTGCCAGCAGCTTCTTCCGGGGCAATCAGCCCCAGCATTTT | CASSFFRGNQPQHF
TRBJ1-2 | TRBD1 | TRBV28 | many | TGTGCCAGCAGCTCCACTGGGACAGCTAACTATGGCTACACCTTC | CASSSTGTANYGYTF
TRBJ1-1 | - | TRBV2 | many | TGTGCCAGCATCTTAGACAGGTATGACACTGAAGCTTTCTTT | CASILDRYDTEAFF
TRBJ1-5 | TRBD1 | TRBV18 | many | TGTGCCAGCTCGCAGACAGGGGGTAGCCAGCCCCAGCATTTT | CASSQTGGSQPQHF
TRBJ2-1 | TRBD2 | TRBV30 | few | TGTGCCTGGAGTAGGAGCGGGAGCTCCTACAATGAGCAGTTCTTC | CAWSRSGSSYNEQFF
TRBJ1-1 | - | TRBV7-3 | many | TGTGCCAGCAGCTTCACTGGACAGCCAGTCACTGAAGCTTTCTTT | CASSFTGQPVTEAFF
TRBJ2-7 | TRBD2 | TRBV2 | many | TGTGCCAGCAGGCGATCTCCCCTCATAGCGGGAGCCCCGGGCGAGCAGTACTTC | CASRRSPLIAGAPGEQYF
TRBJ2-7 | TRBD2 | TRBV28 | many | TGTGCCAGCAGTTTAGGACTAGCGGGAGTAGCCGAGCAGTACTTC | CASSLGLAGVAEQYF
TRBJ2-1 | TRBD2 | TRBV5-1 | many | TGCGCCAGCAGCCTATCACTAGCGGGATACAATGAGCAGTTCTTC | CASSLSLAGYNEQFF
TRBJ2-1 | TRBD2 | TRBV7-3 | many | TGTGCCAGCAGCTTACTAGCGGGAACTGGCAATGAGCAGTTCTTC | CASSLLAGTGNEQFF
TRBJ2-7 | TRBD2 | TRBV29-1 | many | TGCAGCGCTACTCCTAGCGGGAGGTCCTACGAGCAGTACTTC | CSATPSGRSYEQYF
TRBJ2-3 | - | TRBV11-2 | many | TGTGCCAGCAACCCGGGCACAGATACGCAGTATTTT | CASNPGTDTQYF